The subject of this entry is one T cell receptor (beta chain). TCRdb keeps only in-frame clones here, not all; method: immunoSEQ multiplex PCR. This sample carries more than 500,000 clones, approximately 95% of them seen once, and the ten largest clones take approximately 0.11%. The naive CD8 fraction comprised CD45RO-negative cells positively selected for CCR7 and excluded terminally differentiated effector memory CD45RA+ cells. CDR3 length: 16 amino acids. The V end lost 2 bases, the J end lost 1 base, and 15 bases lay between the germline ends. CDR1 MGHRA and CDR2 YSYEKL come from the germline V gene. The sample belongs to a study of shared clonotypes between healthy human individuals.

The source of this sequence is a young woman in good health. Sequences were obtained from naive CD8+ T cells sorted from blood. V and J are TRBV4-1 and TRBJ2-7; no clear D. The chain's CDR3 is CASSQRSSGYSYEQYF. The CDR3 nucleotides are TGCGCCAGCAGCCAACGTAGTAGTGGGTATTCCTACGAGCAGTACTTC.